These T cell receptor beta chains were read from a single sample in a study of T cell changes during pregnancy in multiple sclerosis. Sequenced by immunoSEQ multiplex PCR; TCRdb stores in-frame clones only, minus some. The table lists tens of thousands of clones, around 90% of them singletons, with roughly 1.5% in the top ten. The sequencing here drew on peripheral blood, taken in the third trimester of pregnancy. These receptors originate from a female donor with multiple sclerosis, enrolled in a pregnancy study. The CDR3 runs from the conserved cysteine through the conserved F or W. The D gene is left open where the match is weak. Size values are once, few and many counts, or a class for expanded clones, and some rows have none.

J: TRBJ2-5
size: .
D: .
V: TRBV2
DNA: TGTGCCAGCAGTGTTGAGGTGTTGGGGACCCAGTACTTC
CDR3: CASSVEVLGTQYF

J: TRBJ2-1
size: .
D: TRBD2
V: TRBV5-1
DNA: TGCGCCAGCATCCAAGGACTAGCGGGGGGGCCGAGCACGGGCGATGAGCAGTTCTTC
CDR3: CASIQGLAGGPSTGDEQFF

J: TRBJ2-5
size: .
D: .
V: TRBV5-5
DNA: TGTGCCAGCAGCTTAAACCAGGGGTTGTACCAAGAGACCCAGTACTTC
CDR3: CASSLNQGLYQETQYF

J: TRBJ2-1
size: once
D: TRBD1
V: TRBV5-1
DNA: TGCGCCAGCAGCACGCATCTCGGCGGACAGGGGAACTACAATGAGCAGTTCTTC
CDR3: CASSTHLGGQGNYNEQFF

J: TRBJ1-2
size: .
D: .
V: TRBV6-5
DNA: TGTGCCAGCAGTTACGCAGGGTGGCCGTCTAATGGCTACACCTTC
CDR3: CASSYAGWPSNGYTF

J: TRBJ1-4
size: .
D: .
V: TRBV28
DNA: TGTGCCAGCATTGGTCGGCAGGGTAATGAAAAACTGTTTTTT
CDR3: CASIGRQGNEKLFF

J: TRBJ1-1
size: .
D: TRBD1
V: TRBV4-3
DNA: TGCGCCAGCAGCCCGAACTACAGGGGCCCCACTGAAGCTTTCTTT
CDR3: CASSPNYRGPTEAFF

J: TRBJ2-3
size: .
D: TRBD1
V: TRBV19
DNA: TGTGCCAGTAGTATAGGGACAGGGAGGTTCACAGATACGCAGTATTTT
CDR3: CASSIGTGRFTDTQYF

J: TRBJ2-7
size: .
D: .
V: TRBV28
DNA: TGTGCCAGCAGTTTCCACAGCTACGAGCAGTACTTC
CDR3: CASSFHSYEQYF

J: TRBJ2-1
size: .
D: .
V: TRBV7-9
DNA: TGTGCCAGCAGCTTAGGAATCGGGGGTGAGCAGTTCTTC
CDR3: CASSLGIGGEQFF

J: TRBJ2-7
size: .
D: .
V: TRBV28
DNA: TGTGCCAGCACCCGCGGCCAAACCCCCTACGAGCAGTACTTC
CDR3: CASTRGQTPYEQYF

J: TRBJ2-1
size: .
D: .
V: TRBV27
DNA: TGTGCCAGCACCCCCGTTCCCCCCGGTCTCTCCTACAATGAGCAGTTCTTC
CDR3: CASTPVPPGLSYNEQFF

J: TRBJ1-2
size: .
D: .
V: TRBV11-2
DNA: TGTGCCAGCAGCCCCCGACGCGGGACCTATGGCTACACCTTC
CDR3: CASSPRRGTYGYTF

J: TRBJ2-3
size: .
D: .
V: TRBV27
DNA: TGTGCCAGCAGTTCCTTCCAATTCGGTACGCAGTATTTT
CDR3: CASSSFQFGTQYF

J: TRBJ1-1
size: .
D: .
V: TRBV18
DNA: TGTGCCAGCTCACATGGGGGGTTGAGAAACACTGAAGCTTTCTTT
CDR3: CASSHGGLRNTEAFF

J: TRBJ1-1
size: .
D: TRBD1
V: TRBV6-5
DNA: TGTGCCAGCAGTTACCAGGGGGCGCAGTACGGTGAAGCTTTCTTT
CDR3: CASSYQGAQYGEAFF

J: TRBJ2-2
size: many
D: TRBD1
V: TRBV29-1
DNA: TGCAGCGTTGACCCCGGGACAGGGACGAACACCGGGGAGCTGTTTTTT
CDR3: CSVDPGTGTNTGELFF

J: TRBJ2-7
size: .
D: TRBD2
V: TRBV11-2
DNA: TGTGCCAGCAGACCGATTTGGGGTAGCGGGGGGGACGAGCAGTACTTC
CDR3: CASRPIWGSGGDEQYF

J: TRBJ2-7
size: .
D: .
V: TRBV7-9
DNA: TGTGCCAGCAGCCACTGGGGGGGGGCCCCGGAAAAGCAGTACTTC
CDR3: CASSHWGGAPEKQYF

J: TRBJ1-1
size: few
D: TRBD1
V: TRBV28
DNA: TGTGCCAGCAGTGTGACAGGGAGGAGGGCTGAAGCTTTCTTT
CDR3: CASSVTGRRAEAFF

J: TRBJ1-5
size: .
D: .
V: TRBV5-8
DNA: TGTGCCAGCAGCTTCACGGGATATCAGCCCCAGCATTTT
CDR3: CASSFTGYQPQHF

J: TRBJ2-7
size: .
D: .
V: TRBV7-9
DNA: TGTGCCAGCAGCTTAGGAGGGGGGGTCTACGAGCAGTACTTC
CDR3: CASSLGGGVYEQYF

J: TRBJ1-6
size: .
D: .
V: TRBV28
DNA: TGTGCCAGCAGTTTTTTTCCCCGGGTTTCACCCCTCCACTTT
CDR3: CASSFFPRVSPLHF

J: TRBJ1-2
size: once
D: .
V: TRBV2
DNA: TGTGCCAGCACCCCGGGGGTTGGCTACACCTTC
CDR3: CASTPGVGYTF

J: TRBJ1-2
size: .
D: .
V: TRBV2
DNA: TGTGCCAGCCTGACAGTCGTCTATGGCTACACCTTC
CDR3: CASLTVVYGYTF